A selection of T cell receptor beta chains follows, all from one sample in a study of blood T cell repertoires in COVID-19. Assay used: immunoSEQ multiplex PCR; TCRdb lists only in-frame clones, some missing. This sample yields around 500,000 clones, of which roughly 88% are seen a single time; approximately 3.4% belongs to the top ten. The specimen sequenced was peripheral blood. All receptors derive from a human donor in a cohort sampled during active COVID-19. The CDR3 runs from the conserved cysteine through the conserved F or W. Each record gives: J gene, clone size, V gene, D gene, CDR3 DNA, CDR3 protein. The D gene is left open where the match is weak. The size field is filled for only some rows; it gives once, few, many or a size class.

j_gene: TRBJ1-3
abundance: .
v_gene: TRBV6-6
d_gene: .
CDR3nt: TGTGCCACCCTCGAAAGGCAGCGAGCCTCTGGAAACACCATATATTTT
CDR3aa: CATLERQRASGNTIYF

j_gene: TRBJ2-7
abundance: .
v_gene: TRBV3-1/TRBV3-2
d_gene: .
CDR3nt: TGTGCCAGCAGCCAAGATTTTAGGGGGTCCACCTACGAGCAGTACTTC
CDR3aa: CASSQDFRGSTYEQYF

j_gene: TRBJ1-1
abundance: once
v_gene: TRBV3-1/TRBV3-2
d_gene: TRBD1
CDR3nt: TGTGCCAGCAGCCAAGCGGGACAGGGAAACACTGAAGCTTTCTTT
CDR3aa: CASSQAGQGNTEAFF

j_gene: TRBJ1-1
abundance: .
v_gene: TRBV28
d_gene: .
CDR3nt: TGTGCCAGCGGACAGTTGAACACTGAAGCTTTCTTT
CDR3aa: CASGQLNTEAFF

j_gene: TRBJ2-5
abundance: once
v_gene: TRBV30
d_gene: TRBD2
CDR3nt: TGTGCCTGGAGGGGCCGACTAGCGGGGCAAGAGACCCAGTACTTC
CDR3aa: CAWRGRLAGQETQYF

j_gene: TRBJ2-2
abundance: .
v_gene: TRBV2
d_gene: TRBD1
CDR3nt: TGTGCCAGCAGTTATACAGGGGGCCCGCGCACCGGGGAGCTGTTTTTT
CDR3aa: CASSYTGGPRTGELFF

j_gene: TRBJ1-2
abundance: .
v_gene: TRBV28
d_gene: .
CDR3nt: TGTGCCAGCAGTTGGCAGAACTATGGCTACACCTTC
CDR3aa: CASSWQNYGYTF

j_gene: TRBJ2-3
abundance: .
v_gene: TRBV19
d_gene: .
CDR3nt: TGTGCCAGTAGTGGGCGGGTAACCGATACGCAGTATTTT
CDR3aa: CASSGRVTDTQYF

j_gene: TRBJ1-1
abundance: .
v_gene: TRBV6-6
d_gene: .
CDR3nt: TGTGCCAGCAGTTCAATCGGGGGCACTGAAGCTTTCTTT
CDR3aa: CASSSIGGTEAFF

j_gene: TRBJ2-1
abundance: .
v_gene: TRBV19
d_gene: TRBD2
CDR3nt: TGTGCCAGTAGCTTCCCCCCCAGCACGGGAGGGCCGAGGAGGCAGTTCTTC
CDR3aa: CASSFPPSTGGPRRQFF

j_gene: TRBJ2-3
abundance: .
v_gene: TRBV30
d_gene: .
CDR3nt: TGTGCCTGGAGTGGGGGGGAGACAGATACGCAGTATTTT
CDR3aa: CAWSGGETDTQYF

j_gene: TRBJ2-7
abundance: .
v_gene: TRBV7-2
d_gene: .
CDR3nt: TGTGCCAGCAGCTATATTTTGCCGTTGAGCTCCTACGAGCAGTACTTC
CDR3aa: CASSYILPLSSYEQYF

j_gene: TRBJ2-1
abundance: .
v_gene: TRBV5-1
d_gene: TRBD1
CDR3nt: TGCGCCAGCAGCTTGATACGAACAGGGGGCAATGAGCAGTTCTTC
CDR3aa: CASSLIRTGGNEQFF

j_gene: TRBJ1-2
abundance: .
v_gene: TRBV19
d_gene: TRBD1
CDR3nt: TGTGCCAGTAGTATTAGACAGGGGGCAATCGGCTACACCTTC
CDR3aa: CASSIRQGAIGYTF

j_gene: TRBJ2-7
abundance: once
v_gene: TRBV5-4
d_gene: TRBD2
CDR3nt: TGTGCCAGCAGCCAATATACTAGCGGGAGTTCCTACGAGCAGTACTTC
CDR3aa: CASSQYTSGSSYEQYF

j_gene: TRBJ2-7
abundance: .
v_gene: TRBV11-3
d_gene: .
CDR3nt: TGTGCCAGCAGCTTAGACAGTCGCTACGAGCAGTACTTC
CDR3aa: CASSLDSRYEQYF

j_gene: TRBJ2-7
abundance: .
v_gene: TRBV25-1
d_gene: TRBD2
CDR3nt: TGTGCCAGCACCTTGGCTAGCGGGGCCTACGAGCAGTACTTC
CDR3aa: CASTLASGAYEQYF

j_gene: TRBJ1-1
abundance: .
v_gene: TRBV28
d_gene: .
CDR3nt: TGTGCCAGCAGTTTAATGAGGGAAGCTTTCTTT
CDR3aa: CASSLMREAFF

j_gene: TRBJ2-2
abundance: few
v_gene: TRBV4-2
d_gene: TRBD2
CDR3nt: TGTGCCAGCAGCCAGGAGTGGACTAGCGGGAGATCTAACACCGGGGAGCTGTTTTTT
CDR3aa: CASSQEWTSGRSNTGELFF

j_gene: TRBJ2-7
abundance: .
v_gene: TRBV3-1/TRBV3-2
d_gene: .
CDR3nt: TGTGCCAGCAGCCAAGGAGGCGAGCAGTACTTC
CDR3aa: CASSQGGEQYF

j_gene: TRBJ1-1
abundance: .
v_gene: TRBV3-1/TRBV3-2
d_gene: .
CDR3nt: TGTGCCAGCAGCCAAGAAGCCGGGGGGATCCCTTCGAACACTGAAGCTTTCTTT
CDR3aa: CASSQEAGGIPSNTEAFF

j_gene: TRBJ2-7
abundance: .
v_gene: TRBV7-3
d_gene: TRBD2
CDR3nt: TGTGCCAGCAGCTTAGCTAGCGGGAGGGGAGTCGAGCAGTACTTC
CDR3aa: CASSLASGRGVEQYF

j_gene: TRBJ2-2
abundance: .
v_gene: TRBV18
d_gene: TRBD1
CDR3nt: TGTGCCAGCTCACCGAATGGACAGGGCTCCGGGGAGCTGTTTTTT
CDR3aa: CASSPNGQGSGELFF

j_gene: TRBJ2-5
abundance: .
v_gene: TRBV19
d_gene: .
CDR3nt: TGTGCCAGCGAACAGGGAGACCAAGAGACCCAGTACTTC
CDR3aa: CASEQGDQETQYF

j_gene: TRBJ1-2
abundance: few
v_gene: TRBV7-8
d_gene: .
CDR3nt: TGTGCCAGCACCCCTGCACGCGGCTATGGCTACACCTTC
CDR3aa: CASTPARGYGYTF

j_gene: TRBJ2-7
abundance: .
v_gene: TRBV19
d_gene: .
CDR3nt: TGTGCCAGTAGTATAGTCAGAGACAGGCCCTACGAGCAGTACTTC
CDR3aa: CASSIVRDRPYEQYF

j_gene: TRBJ2-2
abundance: .
v_gene: TRBV11-3
d_gene: .
CDR3nt: TGTGCCAGCAGCTCTAGAGTGGAGGCCACCGGGGAGCTGTTTTTT
CDR3aa: CASSSRVEATGELFF

j_gene: TRBJ2-1
abundance: once
v_gene: TRBV24-1
d_gene: .
CDR3nt: TGTGCCACCAGTGATCGGGGTGAGCAGTTCTTC
CDR3aa: CATSDRGEQFF

j_gene: TRBJ1-6
abundance: once
v_gene: TRBV7-2
d_gene: .
CDR3nt: TGTGCCAGCAGCTTAGCCCAGGGAGGGTATTCACCCCTCCACTTT
CDR3aa: CASSLAQGGYSPLHF

j_gene: TRBJ1-1
abundance: .
v_gene: TRBV30
d_gene: .
CDR3nt: TGTGCCTGGAATAACCGGTGGAGGGTGTATACTGAAGCTTTCTTT
CDR3aa: CAWNNRWRVYTEAFF

j_gene: TRBJ1-2
abundance: .
v_gene: TRBV27
d_gene: .
CDR3nt: TGTGCCAGCAGTTTTTCCCGGGGGTCCGGCTACACCTTC
CDR3aa: CASSFSRGSGYTF

j_gene: TRBJ2-7
abundance: .
v_gene: TRBV24-1
d_gene: .
CDR3nt: TGTGCCACCAGTTCAGCAGGGTTCGAGCAGTACTTC
CDR3aa: CATSSAGFEQYF

j_gene: TRBJ2-7
abundance: once
v_gene: TRBV19
d_gene: .
CDR3nt: TGTGCCAGTACCCCGAGGGCAGAGAAGTGGAACGAGCAGTACTTC
CDR3aa: CASTPRAEKWNEQYF

j_gene: TRBJ1-2
abundance: once
v_gene: TRBV4-2
d_gene: TRBD1
CDR3nt: TGTGCCAGCAGCCAAGACGACAGGGACATCAGCTACACCTTC
CDR3aa: CASSQDDRDISYTF

j_gene: TRBJ1-4
abundance: .
v_gene: TRBV19
d_gene: TRBD1
CDR3nt: TGTGCCAGTAACAGGGACAGGGGTGAAAAACTGTTTTTT
CDR3aa: CASNRDRGEKLFF